Detailed here is one T cell receptor (beta chain). Its antigen is not known. The PCR had 60 Vbeta and 13 Jbeta primers. TCRdb's table, derived via immunoSEQ multiplex PCR, lists solely in-frame clones and lacks some. Among around 200,000 clones, over 75% were seen once, and the ten largest hold less than 2%. The data derive from a study of cytomegalovirus exposure and HLA in healthy donors. The CDR3 is made up of 15 amino acids. Trimming removed 2 bases from V and 4 bases from J; junction bases left unmatched: 5. Per the germline V gene, CDR1 is SGHVS and CDR2 is FNYEAQ. General study findings and limits: In vitro testing confirmed three CMV-associated chains as specific for CMV antigens. Among the sequence variants, a highly shared cluster was likely an artifact of sequencing. Highest at DRB1 and lowest at HLA-C, TCR association rates differed among HLA loci in a later analysis.

The sample comprised PBMCs. The receptor was derived from a male donor in good health and CMV-seronegative. The rearrangement joins TRBV7-6 to TRBJ2-1; 7 nucleotides match TRBD1. CDR3 bases: TGTGCCAGCAGCTTACCGAACAGGGGTTACAATGAGCAGTTCTTC. It specifies CASSLPNRGYNEQFF.